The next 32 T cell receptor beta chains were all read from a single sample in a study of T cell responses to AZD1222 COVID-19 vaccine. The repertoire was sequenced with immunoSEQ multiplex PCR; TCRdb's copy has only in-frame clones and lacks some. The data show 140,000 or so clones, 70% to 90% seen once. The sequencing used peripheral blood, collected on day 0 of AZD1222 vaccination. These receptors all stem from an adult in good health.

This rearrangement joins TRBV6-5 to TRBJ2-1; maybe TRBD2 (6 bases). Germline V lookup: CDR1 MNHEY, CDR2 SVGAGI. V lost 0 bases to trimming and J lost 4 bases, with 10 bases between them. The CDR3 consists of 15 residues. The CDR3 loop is CASSYSWGLYNEQFF. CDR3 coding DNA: TGTGCCAGCAGTTACTCATGGGGACTTTACAATGAGCAGTTCTTC.

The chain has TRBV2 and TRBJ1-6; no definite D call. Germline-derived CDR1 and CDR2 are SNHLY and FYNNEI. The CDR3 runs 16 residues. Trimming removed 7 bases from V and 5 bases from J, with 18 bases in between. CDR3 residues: CASIGMAGTNNSPLHF. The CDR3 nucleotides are TGTGCCAGCATCGGCATGGCGGGCACTAATAATTCACCCCTCCACTTT.

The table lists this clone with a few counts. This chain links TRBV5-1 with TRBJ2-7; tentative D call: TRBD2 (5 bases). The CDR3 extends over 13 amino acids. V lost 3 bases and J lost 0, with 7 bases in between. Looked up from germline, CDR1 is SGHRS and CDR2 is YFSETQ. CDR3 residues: CASSSTSSYEQYF. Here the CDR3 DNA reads TGCGCCAGCAGCTCCACTAGCTCCTACGAGCAGTACTTC.

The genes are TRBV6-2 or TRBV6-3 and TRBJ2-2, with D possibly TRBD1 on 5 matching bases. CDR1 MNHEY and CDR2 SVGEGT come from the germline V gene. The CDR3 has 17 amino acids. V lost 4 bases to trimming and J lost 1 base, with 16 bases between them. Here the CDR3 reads CASSSVLRELNTGELFF. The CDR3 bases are TGTGCCAGCAGTTCCGTCCTCAGGGAATTGAACACCGGGGAGCTGTTTTTT.

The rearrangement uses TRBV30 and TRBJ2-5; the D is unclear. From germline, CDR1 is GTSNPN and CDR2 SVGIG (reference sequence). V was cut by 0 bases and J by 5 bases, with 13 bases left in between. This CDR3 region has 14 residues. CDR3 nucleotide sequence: TGTGCCTGGAGTGTACTCGCCCCTTGGGAGACCCAGTACTTC. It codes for CAWSVLAPWETQYF.

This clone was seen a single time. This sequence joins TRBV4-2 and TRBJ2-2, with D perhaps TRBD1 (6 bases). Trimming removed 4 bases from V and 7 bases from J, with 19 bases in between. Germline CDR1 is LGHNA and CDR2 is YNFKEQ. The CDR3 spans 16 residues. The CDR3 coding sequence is TGTGCCAGCAGCCTCAACCAGGGGCACGTCGGCGGGGAGCTGTTTTTT. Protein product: CASSLNQGHVGGELFF.

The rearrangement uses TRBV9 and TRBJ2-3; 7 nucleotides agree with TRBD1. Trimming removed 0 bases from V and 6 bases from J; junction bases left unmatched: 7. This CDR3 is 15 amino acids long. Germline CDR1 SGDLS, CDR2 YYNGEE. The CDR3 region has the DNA TGTGCCAGCAGCGTAGTCCCTAAGGGGGCTGATACGCAGTATTTT. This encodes CASSVVPKGADTQYF.

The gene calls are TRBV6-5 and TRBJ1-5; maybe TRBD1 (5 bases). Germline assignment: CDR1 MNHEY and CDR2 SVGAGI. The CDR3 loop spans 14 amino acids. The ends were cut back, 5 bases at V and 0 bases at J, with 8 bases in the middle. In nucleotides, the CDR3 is TGTGCCAGCAGTCCACAGGATAGCAATCAGCCCCAGCATTTT. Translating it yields CASSPQDSNQPQHF.

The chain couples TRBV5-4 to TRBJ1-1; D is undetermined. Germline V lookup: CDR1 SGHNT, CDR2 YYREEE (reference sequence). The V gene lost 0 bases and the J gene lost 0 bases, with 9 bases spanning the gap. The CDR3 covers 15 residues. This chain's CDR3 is CASSLVRSMNTEAFF. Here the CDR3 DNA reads TGTGCCAGCAGCTTGGTGCGGTCTATGAACACTGAAGCTTTCTTT.

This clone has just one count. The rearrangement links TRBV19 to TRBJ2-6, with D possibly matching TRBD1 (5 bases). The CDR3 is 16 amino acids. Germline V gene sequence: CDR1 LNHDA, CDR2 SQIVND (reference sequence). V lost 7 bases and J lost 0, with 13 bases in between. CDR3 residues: CASNDQGSSGANVLTF. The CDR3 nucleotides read TGTGCCAGTAATGATCAGGGATCCTCTGGGGCCAACGTCCTGACTTTC. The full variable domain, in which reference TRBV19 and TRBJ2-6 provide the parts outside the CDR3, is DGGITQSPKYLFRKEGQNVTLSCEQNLNHDAMYWYRQDPGQGLRLIYYSQIVNDFQKGDIAEGYSVSREKKESFPLTVTSAQKNPTAFYLCASNDQGSSGANVLTFGAGSRLTVL.

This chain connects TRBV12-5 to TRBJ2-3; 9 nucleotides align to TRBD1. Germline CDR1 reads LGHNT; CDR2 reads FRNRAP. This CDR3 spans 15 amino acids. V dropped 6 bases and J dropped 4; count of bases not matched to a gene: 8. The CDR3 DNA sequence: TGTGCTAGTGGCCCGGGACAGGGTGTCGCAGATACGCAGTATTTT. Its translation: CASGPGQGVADTQYF. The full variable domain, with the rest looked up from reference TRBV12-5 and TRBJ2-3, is DARVTQTPRHKVTEMGQEVTMRCQPILGHNTVFWYRQTMMQGLELLAYFRNRAPLDDSGMPKDRFSAEMPDATLATLKIQPSEPRDSAVYFCASGPGQGVADTQYFGPGTRLTVL.

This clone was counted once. The CDR3, as DNA: TGTGCCAGTAGTATAGAGCCCCTAGCAGGGGCAGATACGCAGTATTTT. It specifies CASSIEPLAGADTQYF. This chain connects TRBV19 to TRBJ2-3; perhaps TRBD1 as D (6 bases). V was shortened by 0 bases and J by 4 bases, with 14 bases between the two germline ends. CDR1 and CDR2 from the germline V gene are LNHDA and SQIVND (reference sequence). The CDR3 length is 16 residues.

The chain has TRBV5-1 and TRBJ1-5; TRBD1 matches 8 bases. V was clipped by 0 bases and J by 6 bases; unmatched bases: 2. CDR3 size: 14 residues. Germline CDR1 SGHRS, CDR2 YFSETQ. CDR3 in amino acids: CASSLETGVQPQHF. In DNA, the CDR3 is TGCGCCAGCAGCTTGGAGACAGGGGTTCAGCCCCAGCATTTT.

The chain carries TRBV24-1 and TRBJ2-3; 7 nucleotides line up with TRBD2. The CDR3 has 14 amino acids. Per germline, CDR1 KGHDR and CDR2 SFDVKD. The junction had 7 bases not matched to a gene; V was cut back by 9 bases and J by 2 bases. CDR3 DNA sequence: TGTGCCACCCAAGACAGCGGGAACACAGATACGCAGTATTTT. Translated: CATQDSGNTDTQYF.

The CDR3 nucleotides are TGTGCCAGCAGCTTTAGCGGAACCAACACCGGGGAGCTGTTTTTT. Translated, it gives CASSFSGTNTGELFF. This chain links TRBV28 with TRBJ2-2; a weak D match, TRBD2 (6 bases). Germline V gives CDR1 MDHEN, CDR2 SYDVKM. Trimming removed 6 bases from V and 2 bases from J, with 13 bases in between. The CDR3 is made up of 15 amino acids.

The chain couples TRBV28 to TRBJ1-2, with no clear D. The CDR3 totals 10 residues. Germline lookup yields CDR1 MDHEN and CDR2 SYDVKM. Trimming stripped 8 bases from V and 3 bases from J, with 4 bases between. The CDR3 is CASEYYGYTF. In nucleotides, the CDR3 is TGTGCCAGCGAATACTATGGCTACACCTTC.

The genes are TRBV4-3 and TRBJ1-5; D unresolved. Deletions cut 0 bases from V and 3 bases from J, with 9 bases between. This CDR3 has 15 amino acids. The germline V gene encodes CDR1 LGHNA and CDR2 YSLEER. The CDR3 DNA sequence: TGCGCCAGCAGCCAAGATATGTCGGTCAATCAGCCCCAGCATTTT. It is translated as CASSQDMSVNQPQHF.

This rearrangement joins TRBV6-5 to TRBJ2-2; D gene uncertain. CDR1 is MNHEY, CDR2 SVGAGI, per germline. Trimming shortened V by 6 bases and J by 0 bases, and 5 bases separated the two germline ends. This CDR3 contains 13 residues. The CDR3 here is CASRTPNTGELFF. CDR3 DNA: TGTGCCAGCAGAACACCGAACACCGGGGAGCTGTTTTTT.

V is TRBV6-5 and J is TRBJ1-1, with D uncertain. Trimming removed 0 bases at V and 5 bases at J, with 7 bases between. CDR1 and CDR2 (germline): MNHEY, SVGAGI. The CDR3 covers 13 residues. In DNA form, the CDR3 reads TGTGCCAGCAGTTACTCTCGGGAGACTGAAGCTTTCTTT. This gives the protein CASSYSRETEAFF.

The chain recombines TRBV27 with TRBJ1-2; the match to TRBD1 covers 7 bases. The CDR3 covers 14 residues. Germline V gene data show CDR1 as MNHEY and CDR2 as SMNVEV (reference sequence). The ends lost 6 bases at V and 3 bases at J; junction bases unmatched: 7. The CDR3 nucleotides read TGTGCCAGCAGACGTAGACAGGGTGACTATGGCTACACCTTC. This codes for CASRRRQGDYGYTF.

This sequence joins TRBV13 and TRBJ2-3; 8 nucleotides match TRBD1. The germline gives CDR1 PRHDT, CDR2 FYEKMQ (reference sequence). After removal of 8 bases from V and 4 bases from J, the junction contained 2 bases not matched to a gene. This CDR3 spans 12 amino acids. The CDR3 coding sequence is TGTGCCAGCGGACAGGGCCCAGATACGCAGTATTTT. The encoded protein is CASGQGPDTQYF.

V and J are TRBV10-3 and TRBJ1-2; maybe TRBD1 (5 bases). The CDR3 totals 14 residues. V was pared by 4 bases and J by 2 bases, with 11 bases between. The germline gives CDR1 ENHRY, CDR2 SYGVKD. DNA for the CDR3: TGTGCCATCAGTGCTGCAGGGCGGAACTATGGCTACACCTTC. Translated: CAISAAGRNYGYTF.

DNA for the CDR3: TGTGCCAGCAGTTACTCGGCGGGACTCGATCAGCCCCAGCATTTT. Its translation is CASSYSAGLDQPQHF. This chain joins TRBV6-5 and TRBJ1-5; D may be TRBD1 (5 bases). This CDR3 spans 15 amino acids. Germline V lookup: CDR1 MNHEY, CDR2 SVGAGI. Trimming removed 0 bases from V and 5 bases from J, with 11 bases in between.

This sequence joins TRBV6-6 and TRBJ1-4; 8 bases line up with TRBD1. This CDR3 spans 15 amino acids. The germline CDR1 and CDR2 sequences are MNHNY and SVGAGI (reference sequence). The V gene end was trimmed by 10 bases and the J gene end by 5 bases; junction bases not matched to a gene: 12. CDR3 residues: CAIAPGTGGNEKLFF. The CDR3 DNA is TGTGCCATCGCGCCTGGAACAGGGGGAAATGAAAAACTGTTTTTT.

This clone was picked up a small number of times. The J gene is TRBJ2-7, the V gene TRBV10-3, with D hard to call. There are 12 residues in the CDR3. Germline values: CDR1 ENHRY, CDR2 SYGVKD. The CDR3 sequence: CAIGVTGYEQYF. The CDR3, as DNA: TGTGCAATCGGAGTAACCGGATACGAGCAGTACTTC.

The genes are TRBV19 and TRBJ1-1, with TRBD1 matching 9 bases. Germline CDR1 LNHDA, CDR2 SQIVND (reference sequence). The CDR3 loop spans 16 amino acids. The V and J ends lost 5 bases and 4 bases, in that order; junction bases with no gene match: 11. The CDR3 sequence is CASSPSLGQGVTEAFF. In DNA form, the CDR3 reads TGTGCCAGTAGTCCTTCTTTGGGACAGGGAGTCACTGAAGCTTTCTTT.

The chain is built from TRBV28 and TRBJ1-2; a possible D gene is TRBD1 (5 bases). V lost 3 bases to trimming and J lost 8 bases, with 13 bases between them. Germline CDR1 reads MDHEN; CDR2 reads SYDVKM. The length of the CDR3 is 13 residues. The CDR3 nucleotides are TGTGCCAGCAGTTTGAGGGGCGCGAGGGGCTACACCTTC. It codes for CASSLRGARGYTF.

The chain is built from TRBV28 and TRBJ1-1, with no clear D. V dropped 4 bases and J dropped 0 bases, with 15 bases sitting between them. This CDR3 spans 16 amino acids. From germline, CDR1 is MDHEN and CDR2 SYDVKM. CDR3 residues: CASSSPYPPMNTEAFF. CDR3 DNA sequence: TGTGCCAGCAGTTCACCCTACCCACCCATGAACACTGAAGCTTTCTTT.

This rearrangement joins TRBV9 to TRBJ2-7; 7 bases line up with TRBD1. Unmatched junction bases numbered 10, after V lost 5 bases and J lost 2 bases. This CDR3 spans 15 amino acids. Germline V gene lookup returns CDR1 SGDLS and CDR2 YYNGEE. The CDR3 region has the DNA TGTGCCAGCAGTGCTCGGACAGGTGGAACCTACGAGCAGTACTTC. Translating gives CASSARTGGTYEQYF.

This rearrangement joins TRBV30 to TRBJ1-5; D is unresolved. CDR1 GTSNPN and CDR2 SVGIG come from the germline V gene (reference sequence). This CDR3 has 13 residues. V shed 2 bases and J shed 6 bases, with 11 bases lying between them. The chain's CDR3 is CAWSTDRLQPQHF. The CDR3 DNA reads TGTGCCTGGAGTACAGATAGGCTTCAGCCCCAGCATTTT.

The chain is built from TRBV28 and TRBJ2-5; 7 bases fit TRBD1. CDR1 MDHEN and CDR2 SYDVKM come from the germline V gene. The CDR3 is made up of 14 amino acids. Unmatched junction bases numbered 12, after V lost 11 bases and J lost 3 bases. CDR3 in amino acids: CAGSGTETKETQYF. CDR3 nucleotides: TGTGCCGGGTCCGGGACAGAGACTAAAGAGACCCAGTACTTC.

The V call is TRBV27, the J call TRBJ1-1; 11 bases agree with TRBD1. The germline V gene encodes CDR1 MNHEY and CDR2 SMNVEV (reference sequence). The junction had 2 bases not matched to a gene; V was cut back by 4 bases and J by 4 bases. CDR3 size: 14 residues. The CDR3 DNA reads TGTGCCAGCAGTTGGACAGGGGGCTTCACTGAAGCTTTCTTT. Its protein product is CASSWTGGFTEAFF.